The rows below give T cell receptor beta chains drawn from one sample of a study of T cell responses to AZD1222 COVID-19 vaccine. Clones were read by immunoSEQ multiplex PCR, and TCRdb kept only the in-frame ones, dropping some. The sample records some 81,000 clones, 70% to 90% being singletons. Material: peripheral blood, obtained 28 days after the second AZD1222 dose. The receptors here all came from an adult who received the AZD1222 COVID-19 vaccine. Each CDR3 is given with its conserved first and last residue. A D gene is named only where the DNA matches it firmly. For some rows the clone size is stated as once, few or many, or as a class when expanded; others skip it.

CASSPGQNTYSNQPQHF TGTGCCAGCAGCCCAGGACAGAATACTTATAGCAATCAGCCCCAGCATTTT TRBV27 - - TRBJ1-5
CASSSLGLAGAQETQYF TGTGCCAGCAGCTCTCTGGGACTAGCGGGGGCCCAAGAGACCCAGTACTTC TRBV7-6 - TRBD2 TRBJ2-5
CASSLEAGNNYGYTF TGTGCCAGCAGCTTAGAAGCAGGGAATAACTATGGCTACACCTTC TRBV7-3 - - TRBJ1-2
CASSRGLAGGDEQFF TGCGCCAGCAGCCGGGGACTAGCGGGAGGGGATGAGCAGTTCTTC TRBV4-3 - TRBD2 TRBJ2-1
CASMGGPMSGNTIYF TGTGCCAGTATGGGGGGGCCGATGTCCGGAAACACCATATATTTT TRBV19 few - TRBJ1-3
CASSIATTGLADEQFF TGTGCCAGTAGTATAGCCACCACGGGACTAGCGGATGAGCAGTTCTTC TRBV19 - TRBD2 TRBJ2-1
CASSPGNPYEQYF TGTGCCAGCAGCCCCGGGAACCCCTACGAGCAGTACTTC TRBV3-1/TRBV3-2 few - TRBJ2-7
CASSQGGLAGGSKNIQYF TGTGCCAGCAGCCAAGGAGGACTAGCGGGAGGATCCAAAAACATTCAGTACTTC TRBV3-1/TRBV3-2 - TRBD2 TRBJ2-4
CAWSTSSNQPQHF TGTGCCTGGAGTACATCTAGCAATCAGCCCCAGCATTTT TRBV30 - - TRBJ1-5
CASTGQSNSPLHF TGTGCCAGCACGGGACAGTCAAATTCACCCCTCCACTTT TRBV6-5 - TRBD1 TRBJ1-6
CATRGGSGNTIYF TGTGCCACCAGAGGGGGTTCTGGAAACACCATATATTTT TRBV15 - - TRBJ1-3
CSVVRRLNTEAFF TGCAGCGTTGTCCGCCGGTTGAACACTGAAGCTTTCTTT TRBV29-1 - - TRBJ1-1
CASSQDIGRGFDGYTF TGCGCCAGCAGCCAAGACATAGGCAGGGGTTTCGATGGCTACACCTTC TRBV4-1 - - TRBJ1-2
CASSFGGQATNEKLFF TGTGCCAGCAGCTTCGGCGGGCAAGCCACTAATGAAAAACTGTTTTTT TRBV7-4 - - TRBJ1-4
CASSALGQQSYNEQFF TGTGCCAGCAGCGCCTTGGGACAGCAGTCCTACAATGAGCAGTTCTTC TRBV13 - TRBD1 TRBJ2-1
CASRRVRTGELFF TGTGCCAGTAGGAGGGTTAGAACCGGGGAGCTGTTTTTT TRBV19 - - TRBJ2-2
CASSPWHSSTDTQYF TGCGCCAGCAGCCCCTGGCATTCCAGCACAGATACGCAGTATTTT TRBV4-3 - - TRBJ2-3
CASGSGENYGYTF TGTGCTAGTGGTTCTGGGGAGAACTATGGCTACACCTTC TRBV12-5 - - TRBJ1-2
CASSAGTGSSSPLHF TGTGCCAGCAGCGCTGGGACAGGGTCCTCTTCACCCCTCCACTTT TRBV9 - TRBD1 TRBJ1-6
CASSPTHYNEQFF TGTGCCAGCAGTCCCACTCACTACAATGAGCAGTTCTTC TRBV27 - - TRBJ2-1
CASSRPGDSGANVLTF TGTGCCAGCAGTCGCCCGGGGGACTCTGGGGCCAACGTCCTGACTTTC TRBV28 - - TRBJ2-6
CASSTGFYEQYF TGTGCCAGCAGCACAGGGTTCTACGAGCAGTACTTC TRBV2 few - TRBJ2-7
CASSPTGGIGISGANVLTF TGTGCCAGCTCACCAACAGGGGGAATCGGGATTTCTGGGGCCAACGTCCTGACTTTC TRBV18 - TRBD1 TRBJ2-6
CASSQTGIELFF TGCGCCAGCAGCCAGACAGGGATTGAACTGTTTTTT TRBV4-1 - TRBD1 TRBJ1-4
CASSLARVAGGRATDTQYF TGTGCCAGCAGCTTAGCTAGGGTAGCGGGAGGAAGGGCGACAGATACGCAGTATTTT TRBV7-8 few TRBD2 TRBJ2-3
CATPWQGYNEQFF TGTGCCACCCCCTGGCAGGGGTACAATGAGCAGTTCTTC TRBV19 few - TRBJ2-1
CASSQVGSTDTQYF TGTGCCAGCAGCCAAGTGGGTAGCACAGATACGCAGTATTTT TRBV11-3 - - TRBJ2-3
CASTWDTSGYTF TGTGCCAGTACCTGGGACACCTCTGGCTACACCTTC TRBV19 - - TRBJ1-2
CSAKPGQGNQPQHF TGCAGCGCTAAACCGGGACAGGGTAATCAGCCCCAGCATTTT TRBV29-1 - TRBD1 TRBJ1-5
CASSSGRSSYEQYF TGTGCCAGCAGCTCGGGACGGAGCTCCTACGAGCAGTACTTC TRBV7-9 - - TRBJ2-7
CATSDLSQGFDTQYF TGTGCCACCAGTGATTTGAGTCAGGGGTTTGATACGCAGTATTTT TRBV24-1 - - TRBJ2-3
CASSQESWDLSPQPQHF TGCGCCAGCAGCCAAGAGAGTTGGGACTTAAGTCCTCAGCCCCAGCATTTT TRBV4-3 - - TRBJ1-5
CASSQVAIQGPYEQYF TGCGCCAGCAGCCAAGTGGCTATTCAGGGGCCCTACGAGCAGTACTTC TRBV4-1 - - TRBJ2-7
CASSLGQGLNTEAFF TGTGCCAGCAGCTTGGGACAGGGACTGAACACTGAAGCTTTCTTT TRBV5-4 - TRBD1 TRBJ1-1
CASCRSNQPQHF TGTGCCAGTTGTCGTAGCAATCAGCCCCAGCATTTT TRBV19 - - TRBJ1-5
CASSQDPPSGSEKLFF TGCGCCAGCAGCCAGGACCCTCCGAGTGGGAGTGAAAAACTGTTTTTT TRBV4-1 - - TRBJ1-4
CASSQGGAETQYF TGCGCCAGCAGCCAAGGGGGGGCAGAGACCCAGTACTTC TRBV4-1 - - TRBJ2-5
CATSRATGEAFF TGTGCCACCAGCAGAGCCACGGGAGAAGCTTTCTTT TRBV15 - - TRBJ1-1